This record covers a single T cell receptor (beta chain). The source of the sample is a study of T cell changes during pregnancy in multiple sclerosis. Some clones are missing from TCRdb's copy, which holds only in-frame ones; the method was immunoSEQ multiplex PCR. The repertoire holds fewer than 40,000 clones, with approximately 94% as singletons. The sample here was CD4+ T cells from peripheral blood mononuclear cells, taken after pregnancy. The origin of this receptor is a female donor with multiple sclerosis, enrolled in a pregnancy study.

The CDR3 sequence is CSVQIGGIVNGYTF. As DNA, the CDR3 is TGCAGCGTACAGATAGGGGGAATTGTGAATGGCTACACCTTC. The gene calls are TRBV29-1 and TRBJ1-2, with a possible D match to TRBD1 (6 bases). Germline CDR1 reads SQVTM; CDR2 reads ANQGSEA. Trimming cost V 6 bases and J 6 bases, with 20 bases left between them. This CDR3 contains 14 residues.